This TCR beta chain came from a study of blood T cell repertoires in COVID-19. Trimming removed 3 bases at V and 5 bases at J, with 10 bases between. The length of the CDR3 is 12 residues. Per germline, CDR1 DFQATT and CDR2 SNEGSKA (reference sequence). The authors' processing: Nucleated cell number was recorded as an estimate derived from reference gene primer amplification. Measured with immunoSEQ multiplex PCR; TCRdb has only the in-frame clones, and not every one. D and trimming come from the DNA, and the V and J calls and clone size come from that table. Of fewer than 200,000 clones in the sample, 65% to 90% were seen once.

The sequence was collected from a man aged 45 to 65 with active or convalescent COVID-19. The chain has TRBV20-1 and TRBJ1-1; TRBD1 might be the D (5 bases). The sequencing sample was made of peripheral blood. CDR3 residues: CSASMAGTEAFF. CDR3 DNA: TGCAGTGCTAGTATGGCAGGGACTGAAGCTTTCTTT.